A single sample is the source of the 7 T cell receptor beta chains below, sequenced in a study of T cell responses to AZD1222 COVID-19 vaccine. TCRdb keeps only in-frame clones here, not all; method: immunoSEQ multiplex PCR. This sample has 150,000 to 200,000 clones, with roughly 92% found just once. The specimen was peripheral blood, collected 28 days after the second AZD1222 dose. The receptor source for this set is an adult who received the AZD1222 COVID-19 vaccine.

The chain is built from TRBV6-5 and TRBJ1-2, with D unresolved. In germline, CDR1 is MNHEY, CDR2 SVGAGI. V was pared by 6 bases and J by 4 bases, with 12 bases between. The CDR3 covers 13 residues. The CDR3 loop reads CASRRTTVYGYTF. DNA for the CDR3: TGTGCCAGCAGACGGACGACGGTCTATGGCTACACCTTC.

The chain is built from TRBV15 and TRBJ1-2, with TRBD1 identical over 10 bases. V shed 1 base and J 8 bases; nucleotides not matched to a gene: 7. CDR3 size: 15 residues. Per the germline V gene, CDR1 is LNHNV and CDR2 is YYDKDF (reference sequence). CDR3 loop: CATSRADRGRFGYTF. The CDR3 nucleotides are TGTGCCACCAGCAGAGCCGACAGGGGGCGGTTCGGCTACACCTTC.

The chain has TRBV19 and TRBJ1-1; perhaps TRBD1 as D (6 bases). V gave up 5 bases and J gave up 7 bases, with 17 bases separating them. CDR1 and CDR2 (germline): LNHDA, SQIVND (reference sequence). The CDR3 loop spans 14 amino acids. CDR3 sequence: CASSWGGPENEAFF. CDR3 coding DNA: TGTGCCAGTAGTTGGGGGGGGCCCGAAAATGAAGCTTTCTTT.

The chain employs TRBV5-1 and TRBJ1-5; weak D call: TRBD1 (5 bases). CDR1 is SGHRS, CDR2 YFSETQ, per germline. Trimming stripped 4 bases from V and 3 bases from J, with 11 bases between. The CDR3 length is 14 residues. The CDR3: CASSPGTYNQPQHF. CDR3 nucleotides: TGCGCCAGCAGCCCCGGGACCTACAATCAGCCCCAGCATTTT.

V usage is TRBV7-3 and J usage is TRBJ2-1; the match to TRBD2 covers 10 bases. Looked up from germline, CDR1 is SGHTA and CDR2 is FQGTGA. After removal of 4 bases from V and 1 base from J, the junction contained 10 bases not matched to a gene. The CDR3 has 18 amino acids. The CDR3 sequence: CASSYRLAGRASYNEQFF. Here the CDR3 DNA reads TGTGCCAGCAGCTATCGACTAGCGGGCAGGGCGTCCTACAATGAGCAGTTCTTC.

This chain uses TRBV7-9 with TRBJ2-2; the D is unclear. With 1 base removed from V and 7 bases from J, the gap between germline ends came to 7 bases. The germline V gene has CDR1 SEHNR and CDR2 FQNEAQ (reference sequence). There are 13 residues in the CDR3. This CDR3 is CASSLGVVGELFF. In DNA form, the CDR3 reads TGTGCCAGCAGCTTAGGAGTGGTCGGGGAGCTGTTTTTT.

The chain recombines TRBV5-1 with TRBJ1-2; 10 bases map to TRBD1. CDR3 size: 15 residues. CDR1 SGHRS and CDR2 YFSETQ come from the germline V gene. After removal of 0 bases from V and 4 bases from J, the junction contained 3 bases not matched to a gene. The CDR3 DNA follows: TGCGCCAGCAGCTTGGGACAGGGGGCCCTCTATGGCTACACCTTC. Translated, it gives CASSLGQGALYGYTF.